The 14 T cell receptor beta chains below all came from one sample that was sequenced in a study of PD-1 blockade in mismatch repair-deficient tumors. Profiling relied on immunoSEQ multiplex PCR, and the TCRdb table lists in-frame clones only, not all of them. Seen here are roughly 130,000 clones, approximately 91% observed once, and the top ten hold about 10%. Sequenced here: peripheral blood, sampled approximately 69 weeks after starting pembrolizumab. Every receptor here comes from an adult with mismatch repair-deficient cancer.

This rearrangement joins TRBV19 to TRBJ1-2, with D possibly being TRBD1 (5 bases). CDR3 length: 15 residues. Trimming left V 5 bases short and J 6 bases short, with 19 bases between. Germline CDR1 reads LNHDA; CDR2 reads SQIVND (reference sequence). The CDR3, as DNA: TGTGCCAGTAGTCGGGGATGGTCAGGGCAACATGGCTACACCTTC. Translating gives CASSRGWSGQHGYTF. The full variable domain, its missing parts supplied by reference TRBV19 and TRBJ1-2, is DGGITQSPKYLFRKEGQNVTLSCEQNLNHDAMYWYRQDPGQGLRLIYYSQIVNDFQKGDIAEGYSVSREKKESFPLTVTSAQKNPTAFYLCASSRGWSGQHGYTFGSGTRLTVV.

In its sample, this clone was seen once. Additional DNA sequences in this sample encode the identical CDR3. V and J are TRBV6-1 and TRBJ2-7; the D is unclear. Germline-derived CDR1 and CDR2 are MNHNS and SASEGT. V was pared by 3 bases and J by 0 bases, with 9 bases between. The CDR3 is 14 residues long. The CDR3 sequence: CASSERKSSYEQYF. The CDR3 bases are TGTGCCAGCAGTGAGCGCAAGAGCTCCTACGAGCAGTACTTC.

The chain recombines TRBV4-3 with TRBJ2-5; TRBD1 matches 8 bases. The CDR3 loop spans 16 amino acids. Trimming at V came to 3 bases and at J to 1 base, leaving 7 bases not matched to a gene. CDR1 and CDR2 from the germline V gene are LGHNA and YSLEER. The CDR3 nucleotides read TGCGCCAGCAGCCAGTCCTCGGGACAGGCCCAAGAGACCCAGTACTTC. Translation gives CASSQSSGQAQETQYF.

The chain uses TRBV7-9 and TRBJ2-5; weak D call: TRBD1 (6 bases). Near its end, the DNA agrees better with TRBJ2-7, so the J call may be wrong. The germline gives CDR1 SEHNR, CDR2 FQNEAQ (reference sequence). This CDR3 is built from 12 residues. This CDR3 reads CASRQGFYEQYF. DNA for the CDR3: TGTGCCAGCAGACAGGGATTCTACGAGCAGTACTTC.

V gene TRBV19 combines with J gene TRBJ2-5; 7 bases are shared with TRBD2. The CDR3 is 15 amino acids. CDR1 is LNHDA and CDR2 is SQIVND in the germline V gene (reference sequence). Unmatched junction bases numbered 6, after V lost 5 bases and J lost 0 bases. CDR3 sequence reads: CASSQLAEYQETQYF. CDR3 coding DNA: TGTGCCAGTAGTCAGCTAGCGGAATACCAAGAGACCCAGTACTTC.

This chain joins TRBV11-2 and TRBJ2-3, with TRBD2 matching 14 bases. Trimming cost V 0 bases and J 3 bases; bases outside gene matches: 8. The CDR3 is 19 amino acids. CDR1 is SGHAT, CDR2 FQNNGV, per germline. The CDR3 protein is CASSLEPIRTSGRTDTQYF. The CDR3 DNA sequence: TGTGCCAGCAGCTTAGAACCCATTCGGACTAGCGGGAGGACAGATACGCAGTATTTT.

A note on this clone: Other DNA sequences from this sample encode an identical CDR3 as well. The chain carries TRBV5-1 and TRBJ1-1; D is ambiguous. This CDR3 has 14 amino acids. With 0 bases removed from V and 4 bases from J, the gap between germline ends came to 10 bases. The germline V gene has CDR1 SGHRS and CDR2 YFSETQ. The DNA for the CDR3 is TGCGCCAGCAGCTTGGCCCCGGAGGTCACTGAAGCTTTCTTT. Translating it yields CASSLAPEVTEAFF.

The chain joins TRBV12-5 to TRBJ2-1; TRBD2 aligns across 7 bases. The CDR3 extends over 12 amino acids. The trim removed 9 bases at V and 8 bases at J, leaving 7 bases unmatched. The germline V gene encodes CDR1 LGHNT and CDR2 FRNRAP. Written as DNA, the CDR3 is TGTGCTAGCGCCCGGCGGGAGTATGAGCAGTTCTTC. It encodes CASARREYEQFF.

The chain has TRBV21-1 and TRBJ2-7. TRBV21-1 is recorded as a pseudogene. The CDR3 contains 20 residues. CDR3 DNA sequence: TGTGCCAGCAGCAAAGTGATAGCGAATGGCCGGGGCCTAGGCCGCGACGAGCAGTACTTC. The encoded protein is CASSKVIANGRGLGRDEQYF.

The rearrangement links TRBV19 to TRBJ1-2; weak D call: TRBD1 (6 bases). Deletions cut 4 bases from V and 5 bases from J, with 14 bases between. Germline V gene sequence: CDR1 LNHDA, CDR2 SQIVND (reference sequence). The CDR3 length is 14 residues. CDR3 in amino acids: CASSTQGGGYGYTF. As DNA, the CDR3 is TGTGCCAGTAGTACACAGGGAGGGGGATATGGCTACACCTTC.

The chain carries TRBV27 and TRBJ2-2; unclear D gene. The length of the CDR3 is 13 residues. Germline V gene sequence: CDR1 MNHEY, CDR2 SMNVEV (reference sequence). Between the trimmed V and J ends, which lost 3 bases and 9 bases, there was a span of 11 bases. The CDR3 reads CASSFRVLRELFF. CDR3 bases: TGTGCCAGCAGTTTCCGGGTTTTGAGGGAGCTGTTTTTT.

The rearrangement links TRBV25-1 to TRBJ2-3; 10 nucleotides line up with TRBD1. V lost 8 bases and J lost 4; bases outside the gene matches: 9. Germline V gives CDR1 MGHDK, CDR2 SYGVNS. The length of the CDR3 is 15 residues. The DNA of the CDR3 is TGTGCCAGCTGTTTGACAGGGGGCGTAGCAGATACGCAGTATTTT. Translated, it gives CASCLTGGVADTQYF.

The rearrangement links TRBV7-2 to TRBJ1-2, with D unresolved. CDR3 length: 13 amino acids. V was pared by 0 bases and J by 2 bases, with 4 bases between. Germline V CDR1 and CDR2: SGHTA, FQGNSA. The CDR3 spells CASSLARNYGYTF. CDR3 nucleotide sequence: TGTGCCAGCAGCTTAGCACGGAACTATGGCTACACCTTC.

V gene TRBV28 combines with J gene TRBJ2-3; 7 nucleotides line up with TRBD2. The CDR3 totals 17 residues. J was trimmed by 4 bases and V by 7 bases; bases with no gene match: 17. The V gene's germline CDR1 is MDHEN and CDR2 SYDVKM. CDR3 DNA sequence: TGTGCCAGCACGAGTCCCAGAGCGGGAAAGGATTCAGATACGCAGTATTTT. It specifies CASTSPRAGKDSDTQYF. The full variable domain, rest sourced from reference TRBV28 and TRBJ2-3, is DVKVTQSSRYLVKRTGEKVFLECVQDMDHENMFWYRQDPGLGLRLIYFSYDVKMKEKGDIPEGYSVSREKKERFSLILESASTNQTSMYLCASTSPRAGKDSDTQYFGPGTRLTVL.